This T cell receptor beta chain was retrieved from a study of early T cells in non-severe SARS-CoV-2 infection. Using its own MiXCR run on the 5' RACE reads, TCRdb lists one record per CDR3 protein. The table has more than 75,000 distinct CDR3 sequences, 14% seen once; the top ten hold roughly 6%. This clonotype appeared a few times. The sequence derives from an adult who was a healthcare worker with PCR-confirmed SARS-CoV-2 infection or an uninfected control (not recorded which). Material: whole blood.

CDR3 coding DNA: TGCAGTGCAAAGCGTCCGGGACAGGGGGCCTTTTTTGGTTATGGCTACACCTTC. Residues: CSAKRPGQGAFFGYGYTF. The rearrangement uses TRBV20-1 and TRBJ1-2; 12 bases match TRBD1. V lost 6 bases and J lost 5; bases outside the gene matches: 19. This CDR3 region has 18 residues. Per the germline V gene, CDR1 is DFQATT and CDR2 is SNEGSKA (reference sequence).